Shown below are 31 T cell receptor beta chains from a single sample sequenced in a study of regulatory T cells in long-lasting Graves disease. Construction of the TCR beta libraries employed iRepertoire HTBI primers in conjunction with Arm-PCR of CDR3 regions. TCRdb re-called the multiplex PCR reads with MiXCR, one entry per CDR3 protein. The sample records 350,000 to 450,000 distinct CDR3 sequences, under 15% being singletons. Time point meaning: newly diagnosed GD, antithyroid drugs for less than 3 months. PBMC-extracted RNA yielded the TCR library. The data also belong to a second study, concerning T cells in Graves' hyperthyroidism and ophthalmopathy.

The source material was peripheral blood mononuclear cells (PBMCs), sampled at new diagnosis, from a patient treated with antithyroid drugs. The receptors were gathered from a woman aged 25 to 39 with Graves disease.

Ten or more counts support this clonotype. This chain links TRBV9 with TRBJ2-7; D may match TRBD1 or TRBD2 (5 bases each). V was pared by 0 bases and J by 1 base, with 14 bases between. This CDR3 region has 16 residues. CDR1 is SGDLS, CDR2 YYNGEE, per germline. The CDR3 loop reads CASSVGPGAESYEQYF. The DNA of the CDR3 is TGTGCCAGCAGCGTAGGGCCCGGGGCGGAATCCTACGAGCAGTACTTC.

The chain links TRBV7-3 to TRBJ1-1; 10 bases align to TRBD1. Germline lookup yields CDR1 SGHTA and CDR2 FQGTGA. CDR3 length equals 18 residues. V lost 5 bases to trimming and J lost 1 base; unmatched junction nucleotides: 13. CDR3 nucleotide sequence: TGTGCCAGCAGCCCTATTCCCGACAGGGGGCTACGGAACACTGAAGCTTTCTTT. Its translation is CASSPIPDRGLRNTEAFF.

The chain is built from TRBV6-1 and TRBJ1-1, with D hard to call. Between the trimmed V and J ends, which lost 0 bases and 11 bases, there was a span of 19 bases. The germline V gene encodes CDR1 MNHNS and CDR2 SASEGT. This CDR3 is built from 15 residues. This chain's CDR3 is CASSEAWTNLRWAFF. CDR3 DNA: TGTGCCAGCAGTGAAGCGTGGACCAACCTCAGGTGGGCTTTCTTT.

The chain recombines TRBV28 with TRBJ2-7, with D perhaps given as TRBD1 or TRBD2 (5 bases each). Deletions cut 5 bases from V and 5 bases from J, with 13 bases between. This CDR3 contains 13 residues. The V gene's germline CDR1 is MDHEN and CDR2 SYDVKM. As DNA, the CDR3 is TGTGCCAGCAGTCCAACCCGGGGCAACGAGCAGTACTTC. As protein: CASSPTRGNEQYF.

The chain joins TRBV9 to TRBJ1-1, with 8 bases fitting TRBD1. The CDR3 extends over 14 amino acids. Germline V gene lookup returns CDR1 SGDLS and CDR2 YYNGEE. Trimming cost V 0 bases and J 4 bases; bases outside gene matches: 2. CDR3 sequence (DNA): TGTGCCAGCAGCGTAGGGACAGGGCCCACTGAAGCTTTCTTT. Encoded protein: CASSVGTGPTEAFF.

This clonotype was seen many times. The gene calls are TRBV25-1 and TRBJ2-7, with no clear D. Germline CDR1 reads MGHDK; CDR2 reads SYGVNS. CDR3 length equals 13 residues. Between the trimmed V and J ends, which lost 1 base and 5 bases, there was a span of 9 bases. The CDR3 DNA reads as TGTGCCAGCAGTGAATTCCCGAGCAACGAGCAGTACTTC. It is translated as CASSEFPSNEQYF.

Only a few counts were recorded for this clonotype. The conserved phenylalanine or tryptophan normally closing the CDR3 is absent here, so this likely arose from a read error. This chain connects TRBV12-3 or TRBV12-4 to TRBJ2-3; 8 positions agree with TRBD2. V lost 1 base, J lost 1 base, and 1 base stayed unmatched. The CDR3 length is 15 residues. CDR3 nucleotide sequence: TGTGCCAGCAGTTTAGACGGGAGGGGCACAGATACGCAGTATGTT. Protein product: CASSLDGRGTDTQYV.

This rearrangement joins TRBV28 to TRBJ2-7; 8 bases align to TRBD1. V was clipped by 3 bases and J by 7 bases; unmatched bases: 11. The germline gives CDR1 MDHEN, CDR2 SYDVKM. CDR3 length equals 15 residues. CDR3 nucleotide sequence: TGTGCCAGCAGTTTGACGTGGACAGGGATGGAGGAGCAGTACTTC. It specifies CASSLTWTGMEEQYF.

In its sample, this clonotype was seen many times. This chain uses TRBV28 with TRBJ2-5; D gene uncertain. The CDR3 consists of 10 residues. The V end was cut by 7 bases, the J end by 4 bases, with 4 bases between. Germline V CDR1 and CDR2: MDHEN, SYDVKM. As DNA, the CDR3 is TGTGCCAGCAAGAGAGAGACCCAGTACTTC. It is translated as CASKRETQYF.

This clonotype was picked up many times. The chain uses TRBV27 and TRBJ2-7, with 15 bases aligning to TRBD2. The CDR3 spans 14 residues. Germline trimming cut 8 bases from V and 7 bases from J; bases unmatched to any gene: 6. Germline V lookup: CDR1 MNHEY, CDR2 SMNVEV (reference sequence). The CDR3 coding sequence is TGTGCCAGCCGAGGACTAGCGGGAGGGCGTGAGCAGTACTTC. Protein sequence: CASRGLAGGREQYF.

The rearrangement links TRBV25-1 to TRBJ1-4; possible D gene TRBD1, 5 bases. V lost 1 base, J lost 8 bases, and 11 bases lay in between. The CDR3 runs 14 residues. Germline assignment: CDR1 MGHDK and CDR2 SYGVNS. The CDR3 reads CASSEFKGREKLFF. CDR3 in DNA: TGTGCCAGCAGTGAATTCAAGGGGCGGGAAAAACTGTTTTTT.

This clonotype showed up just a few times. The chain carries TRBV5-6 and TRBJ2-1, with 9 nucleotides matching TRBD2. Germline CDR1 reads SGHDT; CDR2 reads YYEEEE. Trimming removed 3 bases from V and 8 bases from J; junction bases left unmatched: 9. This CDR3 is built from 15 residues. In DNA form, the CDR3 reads TGTGCCAGCAGCTGGGGGCTAGCGGGAACGGATGAGCAGTTCTTC. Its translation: CASSWGLAGTDEQFF.

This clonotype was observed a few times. The CDR3 coding sequence is TGTGCCATCAGTGACAGCATGAACACTGAAGCTTTCTTT. Its translation is CAISDSMNTEAFF. V and J are TRBV10-3 and TRBJ1-1, with no clear D. V was clipped by 3 bases and J by 0 bases, with 5 bases between them. The CDR3 sequence is 13 residues long. Germline CDR1 is ENHRY and CDR2 is SYGVKD.

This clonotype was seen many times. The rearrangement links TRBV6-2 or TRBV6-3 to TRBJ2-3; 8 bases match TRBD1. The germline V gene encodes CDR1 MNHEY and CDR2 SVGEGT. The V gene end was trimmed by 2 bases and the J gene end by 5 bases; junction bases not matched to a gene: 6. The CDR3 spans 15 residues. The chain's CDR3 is CASSYRTGRGDTQYF. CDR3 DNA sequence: TGTGCCAGCAGTTACAGGACAGGGAGAGGAGATACGCAGTATTTT.

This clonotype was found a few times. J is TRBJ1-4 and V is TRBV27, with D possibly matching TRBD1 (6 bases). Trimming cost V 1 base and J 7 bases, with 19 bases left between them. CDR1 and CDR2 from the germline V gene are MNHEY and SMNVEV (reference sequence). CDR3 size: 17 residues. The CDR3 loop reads CASSLWGGLDSPEKLFF. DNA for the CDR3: TGTGCCAGCAGTTTATGGGGGGGGCTCGATTCGCCTGAAAAACTGTTTTTT.

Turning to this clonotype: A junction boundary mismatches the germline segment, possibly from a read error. CDR3 sequence (DNA): TGTGCTAGCAGCCCTCTAGCGGGAGATGCCGGGGAGCTGTTTTTT. Amino acid sequence: CASSPLAGDAGELFF. The chain is built from TRBV7-7 and TRBJ2-2, with 10 bases matching TRBD2. Germline CDR1 SSHAT, CDR2 FNYEAQ (reference sequence). The CDR3 runs to 15 residues.

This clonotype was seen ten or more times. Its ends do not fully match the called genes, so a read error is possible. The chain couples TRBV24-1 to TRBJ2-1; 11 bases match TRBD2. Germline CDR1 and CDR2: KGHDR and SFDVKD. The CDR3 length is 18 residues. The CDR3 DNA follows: TGTACCACCAGTGTCGCCGGGAATAGCGGGAGGGCCCTCAATGAGCAGTTCTTC. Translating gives CTTSVAGNSGRALNEQFF.

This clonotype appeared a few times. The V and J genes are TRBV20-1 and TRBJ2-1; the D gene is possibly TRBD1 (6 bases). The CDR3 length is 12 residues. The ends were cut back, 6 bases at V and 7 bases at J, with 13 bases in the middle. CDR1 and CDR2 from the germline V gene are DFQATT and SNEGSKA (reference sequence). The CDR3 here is CSADYRVNEQFF. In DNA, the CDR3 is TGCAGTGCAGATTACAGGGTTAATGAGCAGTTCTTC.

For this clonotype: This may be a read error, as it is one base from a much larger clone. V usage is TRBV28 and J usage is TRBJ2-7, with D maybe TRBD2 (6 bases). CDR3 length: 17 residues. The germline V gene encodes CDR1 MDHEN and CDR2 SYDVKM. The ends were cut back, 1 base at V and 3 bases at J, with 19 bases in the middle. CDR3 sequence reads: CASSLFPVGEADYEQYF. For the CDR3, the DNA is TGTGCCAGCAGTTTATTCCCGGTTGGGGAGGCGGACTACGAGCAGTACTTC.

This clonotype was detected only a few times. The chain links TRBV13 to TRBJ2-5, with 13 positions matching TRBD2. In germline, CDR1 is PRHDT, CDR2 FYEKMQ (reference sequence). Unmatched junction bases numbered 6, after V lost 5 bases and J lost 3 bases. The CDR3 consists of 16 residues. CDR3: CASSLWTSGSEETQYF. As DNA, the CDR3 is TGTGCCAGCAGCCTCTGGACTAGCGGGAGTGAAGAGACCCAGTACTTC.

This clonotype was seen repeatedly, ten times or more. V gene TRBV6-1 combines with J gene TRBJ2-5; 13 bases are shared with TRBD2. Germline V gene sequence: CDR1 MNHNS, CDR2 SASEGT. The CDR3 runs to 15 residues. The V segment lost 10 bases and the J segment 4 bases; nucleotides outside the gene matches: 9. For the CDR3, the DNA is TGTGCCATCCAAGGGCGACTAGCGGGAGGAGAGACCCAGTACTTC. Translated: CAIQGRLAGGETQYF.

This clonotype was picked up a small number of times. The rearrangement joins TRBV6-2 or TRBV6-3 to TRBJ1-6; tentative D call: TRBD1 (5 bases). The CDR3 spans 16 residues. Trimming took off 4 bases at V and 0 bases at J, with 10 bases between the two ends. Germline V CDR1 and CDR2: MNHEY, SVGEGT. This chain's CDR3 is CASSSGESSYNSPLHF. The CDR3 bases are TGTGCCAGCAGTTCGGGGGAGAGCTCCTATAATTCACCCCTCCACTTT.

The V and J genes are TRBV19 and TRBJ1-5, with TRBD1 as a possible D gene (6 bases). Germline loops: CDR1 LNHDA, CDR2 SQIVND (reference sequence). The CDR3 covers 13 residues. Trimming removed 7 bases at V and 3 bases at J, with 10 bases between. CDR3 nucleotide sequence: TGTGCCAGTACTCCAGGGGTCAATCAGCCCCAGCATTTT. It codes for CASTPGVNQPQHF.

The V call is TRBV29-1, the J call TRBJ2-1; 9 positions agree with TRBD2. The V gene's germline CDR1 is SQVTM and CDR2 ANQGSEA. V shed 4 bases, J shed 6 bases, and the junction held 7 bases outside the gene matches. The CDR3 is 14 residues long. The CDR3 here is CSVVWPSGINEQFF. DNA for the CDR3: TGCAGCGTTGTTTGGCCTAGCGGGATCAATGAGCAGTTCTTC.

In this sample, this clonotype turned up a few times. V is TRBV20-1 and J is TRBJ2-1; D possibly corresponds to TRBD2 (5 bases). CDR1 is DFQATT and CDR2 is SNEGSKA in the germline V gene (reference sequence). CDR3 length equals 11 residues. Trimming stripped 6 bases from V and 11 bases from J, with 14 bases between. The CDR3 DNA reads TGCAGTGCCCGGGATGGCGGAAAGCAGTTCTTC. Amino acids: CSARDGGKQFF.

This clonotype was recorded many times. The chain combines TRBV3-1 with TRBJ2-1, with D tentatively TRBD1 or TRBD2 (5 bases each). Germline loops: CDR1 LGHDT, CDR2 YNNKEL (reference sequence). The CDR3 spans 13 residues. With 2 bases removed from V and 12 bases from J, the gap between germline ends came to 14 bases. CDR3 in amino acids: CASSQSVGTRQFF. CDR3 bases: TGTGCCAGCAGCCAATCCGTGGGGACGCGGCAGTTCTTC.

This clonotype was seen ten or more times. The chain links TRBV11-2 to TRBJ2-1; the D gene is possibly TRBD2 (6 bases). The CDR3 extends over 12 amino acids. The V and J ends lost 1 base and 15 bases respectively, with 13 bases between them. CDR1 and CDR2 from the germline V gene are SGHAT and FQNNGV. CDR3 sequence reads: CASSLVPGEGFF. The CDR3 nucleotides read TGTGCCAGCAGCTTAGTCCCGGGAGAGGGGTTCTTC.

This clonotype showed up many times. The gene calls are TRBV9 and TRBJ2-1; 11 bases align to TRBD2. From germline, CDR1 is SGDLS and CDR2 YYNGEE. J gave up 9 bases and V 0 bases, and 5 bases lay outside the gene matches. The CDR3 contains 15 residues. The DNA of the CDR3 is TGTGCCAGCAGCGTAGTAGCGGGAGGGCAGGGTGAGCAGTTCTTC. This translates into CASSVVAGGQGEQFF.

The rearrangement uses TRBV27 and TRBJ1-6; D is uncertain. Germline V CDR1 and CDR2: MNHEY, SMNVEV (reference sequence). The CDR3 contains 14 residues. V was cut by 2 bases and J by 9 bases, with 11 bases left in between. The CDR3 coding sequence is TGTGCCAGCAGTTTAGCAGGAAAAGGTTCACCCCTCCACTTT. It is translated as CASSLAGKGSPLHF.

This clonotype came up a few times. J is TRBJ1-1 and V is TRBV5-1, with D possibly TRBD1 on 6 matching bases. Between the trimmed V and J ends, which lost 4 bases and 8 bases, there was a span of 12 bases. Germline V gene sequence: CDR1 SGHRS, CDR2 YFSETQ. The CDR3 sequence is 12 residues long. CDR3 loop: CASSPQGREAFF. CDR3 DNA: TGCGCCAGCAGCCCCCAGGGGAGGGAAGCTTTCTTT.

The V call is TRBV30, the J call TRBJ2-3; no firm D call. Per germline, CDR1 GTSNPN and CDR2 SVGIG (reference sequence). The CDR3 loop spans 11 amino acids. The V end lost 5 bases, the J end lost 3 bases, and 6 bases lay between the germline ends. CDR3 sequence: CAWAVTDTQYF. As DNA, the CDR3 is TGTGCCTGGGCCGTAACAGATACGCAGTATTTT.